This T cell receptor (beta chain) was sequenced in a study of T cell responses to AZD1222 COVID-19 vaccine. Study-level results: Targets within unmutated variant regions were reportedly found for nearly half of spike-specific TCRs. Repertoire collection took place solely once the T cell response had peaked. Among the donors, most were white British and more were female, and clonal diversity was possibly underestimated. Only 5 or 6 individuals given AZD1222 were seropositive at baseline.

The CDR3 is 16 residues long. Trimming cost V 7 bases and J 2 bases; bases outside gene matches: 9. Comments on this clone: Its specificity is unknown.

Profiling relied on immunoSEQ multiplex PCR, and the TCRdb table lists in-frame clones only, not all of them. The sample comprises around 150,000 clones, around 94% of which are singletons, and 1.3% rests with the top ten. This sequence was found in an adult in good health. The V gene is TRBV23-1, the J gene TRBJ2-2, with TRBD1 matching over 8 bases. TRBV23-1 is noted as an ORF with a role that remains uncertain. This material consisted of peripheral blood, taken on day 0 of AZD1222 vaccination. The CDR3 here is CASTKPGQGNTGELFF. For the CDR3, the DNA is TGCGCCAGCACCAAACCCGGACAGGGTAACACCGGGGAGCTGTTTTTT.